This record looks at one T cell receptor (beta chain) sequence and its context. Because the CDR3 is missing its conserved closing phenylalanine or tryptophan, this is likely a read error. Production of TCR beta cDNA used approximately 0.55 ug total RNA together with a constant-region primer. It was through three nested multiplex PCR rounds of slightly modified ARM-PCR that TCR beta libraries arose. Running 10 cycles apiece, the first two PCR rounds relied on TRBV1-TRBV30 forward primers together with a C-beta reverse primer. One entry per CDR3 protein results from TCRdb running MiXCR on the multiplex PCR reads. The sample contains tens of thousands of distinct CDR3 sequences, 60% to 80% of which appear only once. Germline CDR1 is MNHNS and CDR2 is SASEGT. The CDR3 length is 14 residues. The germline V and J ends were trimmed by 4 bases and 0 bases, with 7 bases remaining between them. The data stem from a study of tumor-infiltrating lymphocytes in primary liver carcinoma. Background on the study: T1-T3 N0M0 was the stage of the tumors, which were 4.2 to 10 cm across.

Extraction of RNA together with DNA used roughly 19-31 mg of unsorted bulk tissue. Patients had chronic HBV infection and were treatment-naive. The specimen sequenced was tumor-adjacent normal liver tissue. The receptor was derived from a woman aged 30 to 39 with primary liver carcinoma and hepatitis B virus infection. The J gene is TRBJ1-3, the V gene TRBV6-1; D call uncertain. The CDR3 spells CASSGAVSGNTIYH. The DNA for the CDR3 is TGTGCCAGCAGTGGGGCTGTCTCTGGAAACACCATATATCAT.